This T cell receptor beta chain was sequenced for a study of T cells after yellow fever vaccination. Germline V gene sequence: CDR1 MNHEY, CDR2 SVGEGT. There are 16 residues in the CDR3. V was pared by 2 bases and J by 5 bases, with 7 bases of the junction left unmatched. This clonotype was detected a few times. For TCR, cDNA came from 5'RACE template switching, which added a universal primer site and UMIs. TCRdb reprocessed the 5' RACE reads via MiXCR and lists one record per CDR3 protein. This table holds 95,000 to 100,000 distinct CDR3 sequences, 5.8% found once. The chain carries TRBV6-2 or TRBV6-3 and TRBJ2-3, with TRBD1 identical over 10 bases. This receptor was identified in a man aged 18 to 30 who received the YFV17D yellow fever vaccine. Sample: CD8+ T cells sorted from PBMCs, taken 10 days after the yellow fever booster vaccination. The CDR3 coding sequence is TGTGCCAGCAGTTACGTGTCCCGGACAGGGGGAGATACGCAGTATTTT. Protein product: CASSYVSRTGGDTQYF.